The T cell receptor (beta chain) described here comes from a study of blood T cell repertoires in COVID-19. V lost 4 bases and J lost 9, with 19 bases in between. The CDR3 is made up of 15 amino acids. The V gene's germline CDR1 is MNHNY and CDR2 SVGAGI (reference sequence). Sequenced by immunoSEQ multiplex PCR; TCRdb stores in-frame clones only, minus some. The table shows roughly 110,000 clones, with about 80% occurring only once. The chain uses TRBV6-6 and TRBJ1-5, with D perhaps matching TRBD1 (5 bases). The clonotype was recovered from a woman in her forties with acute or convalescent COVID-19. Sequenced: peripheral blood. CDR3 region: CASSFPGHAGGPQHF. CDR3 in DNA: TGTGCCAGCAGTTTCCCCGGACATGCGGGGGGGCCCCAGCATTTT.